The text below deals with one T cell receptor beta chain. This table comes from immunoSEQ multiplex PCR, and its TCRdb copy is limited to in-frame clones, with some not included. The data contain tens of thousands of clones, 93% of them seen just once; the ten biggest clones take up approximately 4%. The sample is drawn from a study of cytomegalovirus exposure and HLA in healthy donors. This CDR3 region has 14 residues. CDR1 and CDR2 (germline): MDHEN, SYDVKM. Trimming took 3 bases from V and 4 from J, leaving 13 bases between them. The sequence was collected from a woman aged 30 to 39 in good health and CMV-seronegative. The V and J genes are TRBV28 and TRBJ2-7; D is uncertain. What was sequenced was PBMCs. CDR3 DNA: TGTGCCAGCAGTTTGCTACCCCCCAAGTACGAGCAGTACTTC. This sequence encodes CASSLLPPKYEQYF.